These 22 T cell receptor beta chains were sequenced from one sample in a study of cytomegalovirus exposure and HLA in healthy donors. 60 Vbeta and 13 Jbeta primers were used in PCR. This table comes from immunoSEQ multiplex PCR, and its TCRdb copy is limited to in-frame clones, with some not included. The repertoire consists of 40,000 to 55,000 clones, with approximately 72% occurring once and the leading ten covering roughly 3.4%. The sequencing input was PBMCs. These receptors originate from a young woman in good health and CMV-seronegative.

This clone was seen a handful of times. V gene TRBV30 combines with J gene TRBJ2-2, with D unclear. With 4 bases removed from V and 8 bases from J, the gap between germline ends came to 14 bases. Germline CDR1 GTSNPN, CDR2 SVGIG (reference sequence). CDR3 length: 13 amino acids. CDR3 in DNA: TGTGCCTGGACCTACTCTAGACCTGGGGAGCTGTTTTTT. As protein: CAWTYSRPGELFF.

The gene calls are TRBV30 and TRBJ1-1; TRBD1 aligns across 7 bases. The CDR3 runs to 12 residues. V trimming: 7 bases; J trimming: 4 bases; junction bases outside the gene matches: 6. CDR1 is GTSNPN and CDR2 is SVGIG in the germline V gene (reference sequence). CDR3 bases: TGTGCCTTCGACAGGGTTGGCACTGAAGCTTTCTTT. As protein: CAFDRVGTEAFF.

The chain is built from TRBV5-1 and TRBJ2-7; 11 bases line up with TRBD2. The germline V gene encodes CDR1 SGHRS and CDR2 YFSETQ. The CDR3 is 16 amino acids. V lost 4 bases, J lost 3 bases, and 9 bases stayed unmatched. The CDR3 loop reads CASSGTGTSGYYEQYF. The CDR3 DNA reads TGCGCCAGCAGCGGCACCGGGACTAGCGGTTACTACGAGCAGTACTTC.

The chain is built from TRBV6-5 and TRBJ2-3; a possible D gene is TRBD2 (5 bases). V dropped 5 bases and J dropped 5 bases, with 8 bases sitting between them. CDR1 MNHEY and CDR2 SVGAGI come from the germline V gene. The CDR3 runs to 12 residues. The CDR3 DNA is TGTGCCAGCAGTCAGCGGAGAGATACGCAGTATTTT. Amino acids: CASSQRRDTQYF.

The rearrangement uses TRBV25-1 and TRBJ2-5, with 8 bases identical to TRBD1. CDR3 size: 15 residues. Germline CDR1 is MGHDK and CDR2 is SYGVNS. V gave up 4 bases and J gave up 4 bases; unmatched junction bases: 8. The CDR3 loop reads CASSVQDRVRETQYF. The CDR3 coding sequence is TGTGCCAGCAGTGTCCAGGACAGGGTGAGAGAGACCCAGTACTTC.

This chain connects TRBV18 to TRBJ1-4; no clear D gene. The CDR3 is 14 residues long. Germline lookup yields CDR1 KGHSH and CDR2 LQKENI. The V end lost 0 bases, the J end lost 8 bases, and 10 bases lay between the germline ends. The CDR3 DNA reads as TGTGCCAGCTCACCACCGATCTGGGCCGAAAAACTGTTTTTT. Its translation: CASSPPIWAEKLFF.

The chain joins TRBV10-3 to TRBJ1-1; no clear D gene. The CDR3 is 13 amino acids. V lost 7 bases and J lost 1, with 10 bases in between. Looked up from germline, CDR1 is ENHRY and CDR2 is SYGVKD. CDR3 nucleotides: TGTGCCATCACGGCACGGGAGAACACTGAAGCTTTCTTT. As protein: CAITARENTEAFF.

This rearrangement joins TRBV5-1 to TRBJ2-2; a possible D gene is TRBD2 (6 bases). Germline CDR1 reads SGHRS; CDR2 reads YFSETQ. CDR3 length: 15 amino acids. Trimming stripped 4 bases from V and 7 bases from J, with 17 bases between. The DNA for the CDR3 is TGCGCCAGCAGCGCGGACTACCCTGTAGGCGGGGAGCTGTTTTTT. Amino acid sequence: CASSADYPVGGELFF.

The chain links TRBV5-8 to TRBJ1-5; 10 bases line up with TRBD1. Germline V CDR1 and CDR2: SGHTS, YDEGEE. The V and J ends lost 0 bases and 7 bases, in that order; junction bases with no gene match: 4. This CDR3 is 15 amino acids long. Here the CDR3 DNA reads TGTGCCAGCAGCTTGGAAGGACAGGGGGAACAGCCCCAGCATTTT. Protein: CASSLEGQGEQPQHF.

The V gene is TRBV30, the J gene TRBJ2-5; a possible D gene is TRBD1 (5 bases). Trimming left V 0 bases short and J 7 bases short, with 12 bases between. Germline V CDR1 and CDR2: GTSNPN, SVGIG (reference sequence). The CDR3 length is 13 residues. The CDR3 DNA follows: TGTGCCTGGAGTGTAGGGGTTATTGCGACCCAGTACTTC. Amino acids: CAWSVGVIATQYF.

The V call is TRBV5-4, the J call TRBJ2-1, with TRBD2 identical over 13 bases. The CDR3 runs to 15 residues. CDR1 and CDR2 from the germline V gene are SGHNT and YYREEE (reference sequence). After removal of 1 base from V and 9 bases from J, the junction contained 4 bases not matched to a gene. The CDR3 DNA reads as TGTGCCAGCAGCTTGACTAGCGGGAGGGCTGGTGAGCAGTTCTTC. Residues: CASSLTSGRAGEQFF.

This clone was picked up a small number of times. The chain combines TRBV2 with TRBJ2-3; D not resolved. Trimming took off 5 bases at V and 3 bases at J, with 6 bases between the two ends. CDR1 and CDR2 from the germline V gene are SNHLY and FYNNEI. The CDR3 spans 12 residues. The CDR3, as DNA: TGTGCCAGCAGTCTAGAAACAGATACGCAGTATTTT. Translated, it gives CASSLETDTQYF. The full variable domain, in which reference TRBV2 and TRBJ2-3 provide the parts outside the CDR3, is EPEVTQTPSHQVTQMGQEVILRCVPISNHLYFYWYRQILGQKVEFLVSFYNNEISEKSEIFDDQFSVERPDGSNFTLKIRSTKLEDSAMYFCASSLETDTQYFGPGTRLTVL.

The rearrangement joins TRBV30 to TRBJ2-6; 8 bases line up with TRBD1. The CDR3 has 16 amino acids. The germline CDR1 and CDR2 sequences are GTSNPN and SVGIG (reference sequence). V lost 6 bases, J lost 0 bases, and 7 bases stayed unmatched. CDR3 residues: CACRTGLFSGANVLTF. The CDR3 region has the DNA TGTGCCTGCCGGACAGGGCTCTTCTCTGGGGCCAACGTCCTGACTTTC.

The chain recombines TRBV27 with TRBJ2-7; 8 bases are a match to TRBD1. Germline V gene data show CDR1 as MNHEY and CDR2 as SMNVEV (reference sequence). Trimming at V came to 3 bases and at J to 4 bases, leaving 8 bases not matched to a gene. The CDR3 covers 15 residues. The CDR3 sequence is CASSFSGTGLYEQYF. The CDR3 DNA is TGTGCCAGCAGTTTCTCCGGGACAGGATTATACGAGCAGTACTTC.

V and J are TRBV29-1 and TRBJ1-1; 7 nucleotides agree with TRBD1. The length of the CDR3 is 12 residues. The germline V gene encodes CDR1 SQVTM and CDR2 ANQGSEA. After removal of 6 bases from V and 6 bases from J, the junction contained 7 bases not matched to a gene. The CDR3 region is CSVKGAGAEAFF. Here the CDR3 DNA reads TGCAGCGTCAAGGGGGCCGGGGCTGAAGCTTTCTTT. Full variable domain (rest looked up from reference TRBV29-1 and TRBJ1-1): SAVISQKPSRDICQRGTSLTIQCQVDSQVTMMFWYRQQPGQSLTLIATANQGSEATYESGFVIDKFPISRPNLTFSTLTVSNMSPEDSSIYLCSVKGAGAEAFFGQGTRLTVV.

This chain uses TRBV6-7 with TRBJ2-7; D unresolved. TRBV6-7 is an ORF, and what it does is uncertain. The length of the CDR3 is 14 residues. Trimming took off 1 base at V and 3 bases at J, with 10 bases between the two ends. The DNA for the CDR3 is TGTGCCAGCAGTTACTACGGGTCTCTCTACGAGCAGTACTTC. It yields the protein CASSYYGSLYEQYF.

The chain uses TRBV10-3 and TRBJ2-7; D is perhaps TRBD1 (6 bases). Trimming pared 2 bases from V and 2 bases from J, leaving 7 bases between. The CDR3 loop spans 13 amino acids. The germline CDR1 and CDR2 sequences are ENHRY and SYGVKD. The CDR3, as DNA: TGTGCCATCAGTGAGGCAGGGGCCTACGAGCAGTACTTC. It yields the protein CAISEAGAYEQYF.

The chain has TRBV23-1 and TRBJ2-5; perhaps TRBD1 as D (6 bases). TRBV23-1 is given ORF status, its function remaining uncertain. There are 15 residues in the CDR3. Trimming took off 0 bases at V and 3 bases at J, with 11 bases between the two ends. CDR3 loop: CASSQSITGKETQYF. CDR3 DNA: TGCGCCAGCAGTCAATCGATTACAGGGAAAGAGACCCAGTACTTC.

The chain has TRBV28 and TRBJ2-6; 7 nucleotides match TRBD1. The CDR3 totals 20 residues. The ends lost 4 bases at V and 0 bases at J; junction bases unmatched: 15. Germline CDR1 reads MDHEN; CDR2 reads SYDVKM. The CDR3 DNA reads TGTGCCAGCAGTTCCCCCCTCGACAGGGACCGAACCTCTGGGGCCAACGTCCTGACTTTC. It specifies CASSSPLDRDRTSGANVLTF.

V and J are TRBV6-1 and TRBJ1-4, with TRBD1 matching over 11 bases. The ends lost 3 bases at V and 7 bases at J; junction bases unmatched: 7. CDR3 length: 16 amino acids. CDR1 MNHNS and CDR2 SASEGT come from the germline V gene. CDR3 bases: TGTGCCAGCAGTGACCCGGGGACAGGGGGAGGTGAAAAACTGTTTTTT. Residues: CASSDPGTGGGEKLFF.

The chain carries TRBV30 and TRBJ1-5; perhaps TRBD1 as D (6 bases). The length of the CDR3 is 13 residues. Between the trimmed V and J ends, which lost 5 bases and 6 bases, there was a span of 14 bases. Per the germline V gene, CDR1 is GTSNPN and CDR2 is SVGIG (reference sequence). The CDR3 DNA is TGTGCCTGGGGAACAGGGATTTTTCAGCCCCAGCATTTT. This sequence encodes CAWGTGIFQPQHF.

The chain couples TRBV6-5 to TRBJ1-4; D remains unclear. The length of the CDR3 is 16 residues. Per germline, CDR1 MNHEY and CDR2 SVGAGI. Trimming removed 0 bases at V and 0 bases at J, with 8 bases between. The CDR3 DNA reads as TGTGCCAGCAGTTACTCACACAGAACAACTAATGAAAAACTGTTTTTT. Translating gives CASSYSHRTTNEKLFF.